Sequencing of this TCR beta chain was carried out in a study of shared clonotypes between healthy human individuals. Generated by immunoSEQ multiplex PCR, the TCRdb table keeps only in-frame clones and is missing some. The table shows 650,000 to 800,000 clones, with approximately 90% occurring only once. Naive CD8 isolation took CD45RO-negative cells positively selected for CCR7 and excluded terminally differentiated effector memory CD45RA+ cells. Trimming removed 6 bases from V and 7 bases from J; junction bases left unmatched: 9. CDR3 size: 14 residues. CDR1 is MDHEN, CDR2 SYDVKM, per germline. Sequences were obtained from naive CD8+ T cells sorted from blood. The chain employs TRBV28 and TRBJ1-5; TRBD1 aligns across 7 bases. This sequence originates from a man aged 25 to 40 in good health. The CDR3 DNA follows: TGTGCCAGCAGATTAAGGGACAGCGGCCAGCCCCAGCATTTT. Protein sequence: CASRLRDSGQPQHF.